This passage covers 10 T cell receptor beta chains from one sample sequenced in a study of shared clonotypes between healthy human individuals. TCRdb's table, derived via immunoSEQ multiplex PCR, lists solely in-frame clones and lacks some. The sample consists of approximately 530,000 clones, approximately 94% of them appearing once. The sequenced material came from naive CD4+ T cells sorted from blood. Noted subset: CD45RA+ positively selected. These receptor sequences come from a woman aged 30 to 39 in good health.

The chain recombines TRBV19 with TRBJ1-6; 7 nucleotides align to TRBD1. Germline CDR1 reads LNHDA; CDR2 reads SQIVND (reference sequence). The CDR3 spans 16 residues. Trimming cost V 4 bases and J 0 bases; bases outside gene matches: 3. The DNA for the CDR3 is TGTGCCAGTAGTACCGGGACAGACTCCTATAATTCACCCCTCCACTTT. This sequence encodes CASSTGTDSYNSPLHF.

CDR3 coding DNA: TGTGCCAGCAGCCAAGGGGGCAGGGGGAGGTTCGAAGAGCAGTACTTC. Protein sequence: CASSQGGRGRFEEQYF. The chain recombines TRBV14 with TRBJ2-7, with D possibly matching TRBD1 (7 bases). Trimming removed 1 base from V and 7 bases from J, with 20 bases in between. Germline lookup yields CDR1 SGHDN and CDR2 FVKESK. There are 16 residues in the CDR3.

The chain employs TRBV28 and TRBJ1-3; tentative D call: TRBD1 (6 bases). V was trimmed by 4 bases and J by 1 base, leaving 8 bases between them. CDR3 length equals 14 residues. The V gene's germline CDR1 is MDHEN and CDR2 SYDVKM. DNA of the CDR3: TGTGCCAGCAGTTCCAGGGGTTCTGGAAACACCATATATTTT. Its translation: CASSSRGSGNTIYF.

The chain couples TRBV7-2 to TRBJ2-1, with 7 bases fitting TRBD2. V lost 6 bases and J lost 0; bases outside the gene matches: 5. The CDR3 totals 15 residues. The germline V gene encodes CDR1 SGHTA and CDR2 FQGNSA. This chain's CDR3 is CASSRLADSYNEQFF. The CDR3 region has the DNA TGTGCCAGCAGTCGGCTAGCGGACTCCTACAATGAGCAGTTCTTC. The whole variable domain, remainder taken from reference TRBV7-2 and TRBJ2-1, is GAGVSQSPSNKVTEKGKDVELRCDPISGHTALYWYRQSLGQGLEFLIYFQGNSAPDKSGLPSDRFSAERTGGSVSTLTIQRTQQEDSAVYLCASSRLADSYNEQFFGPGTRLTVL.

The chain uses TRBV29-1 and TRBJ2-5; D possibly corresponds to TRBD2 (7 bases). The CDR3 contains 16 residues. In germline, CDR1 is SQVTM, CDR2 ANQGSEA. Deletions cut 2 bases from V and 4 bases from J, with 20 bases between. The CDR3 loop is CSVEMWGGDGRETQYF. The CDR3 DNA sequence: TGCAGCGTTGAAATGTGGGGGGGCGATGGTCGAGAGACCCAGTACTTC.

The V gene is TRBV29-1, the J gene TRBJ1-5, with TRBD1 identical over 7 bases. This CDR3 contains 12 residues. Germline V gene data show CDR1 as SQVTM and CDR2 as ANQGSEA. V was pared by 6 bases and J by 3 bases, with 2 bases of the junction left unmatched. CDR3 loop: CSVGQANQPQHF. The CDR3 DNA is TGCAGCGTCGGACAGGCCAATCAGCCCCAGCATTTT.

V and J are TRBV6-5 and TRBJ2-7, with TRBD1 matching 9 bases. Per the germline V gene, CDR1 is MNHEY and CDR2 is SVGAGI. This CDR3 is built from 15 residues. With 3 bases clipped from V and 3 bases from J, the junction kept 6 bases outside the gene matches. DNA for the CDR3: TGTGCCAGCAGTTATGGAGGGGACAGGGTCTACGAGCAGTACTTC. This sequence encodes CASSYGGDRVYEQYF.

The count of this clone is one. J is TRBJ2-3 and V is TRBV5-1, with 12 bases matching TRBD2. CDR1 and CDR2 (germline): SGHRS, YFSETQ. The CDR3 runs to 17 residues. Losses at the gene ends were 3 bases for V and 0 bases for J; bases not matched to a gene: 5. The CDR3 region is CASSSRGTSGSTDTQYF. Written as DNA, the CDR3 is TGCGCCAGCAGCTCTCGAGGGACTAGCGGGAGCACAGATACGCAGTATTTT.

J is TRBJ2-2 and V is TRBV27, with unresolved D. Trimming pared 2 bases from V and 7 bases from J, leaving 5 bases between. CDR3 length: 12 amino acids. Germline V gene lookup returns CDR1 MNHEY and CDR2 SMNVEV (reference sequence). CDR3 bases: TGTGCCAGCAGTTTAGGTGGCGGGGAGCTGTTTTTT. It yields the protein CASSLGGGELFF.

V is TRBV5-1 and J is TRBJ2-7; unclear D gene. CDR3 length equals 13 residues. V was shortened by 4 bases and J by 5 bases, with 13 bases between the two germline ends. CDR1 is SGHRS and CDR2 is YFSETQ in the germline V gene. The CDR3 sequence: CASSGSVSNEQYF. The DNA for the CDR3 is TGCGCCAGCAGCGGATCCGTATCCAACGAGCAGTACTTC.